One TCR beta chain is described in this entry. The data were taken from a study of blood T cell repertoires in COVID-19. The wider study: COVID-19 samples, acute and convalescent, were from the United States, Italy and Spain.

In the original analysis: Estimation of nucleated cell counts was performed using reference gene primer amplification. Profiling relied on immunoSEQ multiplex PCR, and the TCRdb table lists in-frame clones only, not all of them. From that table come the V and J calls and clone size; the DNA was used to work out D and trimming. The sample has roughly 160,000 clones, approximately 82% seen once. This clonotype was obtained from a woman in her 70s who had recovered from COVID-19. The sample comprised peripheral blood.

The CDR3 nucleotides are TGTGCCAGCAGCTTAGGCGGGAGGGCCGCAGATACGCAGTATTTT. Translation gives CASSLGGRAADTQYF. This chain joins TRBV7-6 and TRBJ2-3; the match to TRBD2 covers 9 bases. Germline CDR1 reads SGHVS; CDR2 reads FNYEAQ. V shed 1 base, J shed 4 bases, and the junction held 3 bases outside the gene matches. The CDR3 length is 15 residues.